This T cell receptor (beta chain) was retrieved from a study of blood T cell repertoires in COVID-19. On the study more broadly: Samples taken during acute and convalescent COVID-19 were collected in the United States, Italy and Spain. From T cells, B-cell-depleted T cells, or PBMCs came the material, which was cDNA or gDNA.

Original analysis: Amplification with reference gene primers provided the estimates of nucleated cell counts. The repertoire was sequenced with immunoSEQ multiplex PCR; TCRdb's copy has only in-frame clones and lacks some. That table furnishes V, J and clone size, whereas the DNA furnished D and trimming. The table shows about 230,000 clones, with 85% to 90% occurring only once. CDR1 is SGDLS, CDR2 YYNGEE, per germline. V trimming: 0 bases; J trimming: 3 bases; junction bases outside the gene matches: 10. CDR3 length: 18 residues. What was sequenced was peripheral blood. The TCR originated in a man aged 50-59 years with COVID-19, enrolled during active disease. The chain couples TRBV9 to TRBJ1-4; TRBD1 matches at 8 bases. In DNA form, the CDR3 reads TGTGCCAGCAGCGTAGGGGATAGTTGGGGACAGGCTAATGAAAAACTGTTTTTT. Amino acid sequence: CASSVGDSWGQANEKLFF.